Each of the 2 T cell receptor beta chains below was sequenced from the same sample in a study of sequential checkpoint blockade in melanoma. Treatment here: randomized to nivolumab then ipilimumab (arm A) or the reverse (arm B). Sequencing used immunoSEQ multiplex PCR; TCRdb keeps in-frame clones, though not all of them. The sample shows more than 15,000 clones, approximately 77% of them seen only once. Here the sequenced sample was CD8+ T cells sorted from blood (inferred from file names), taken from a patient given nivolumab and ipilimumab in sequence. These receptors were taken from a human donor with melanoma.

This clone has just a few counts. The genes are TRBV28 and TRBJ1-4; 9 bases map to TRBD1. The CDR3 spans 17 residues. V lost 3 bases, J lost 9 bases, and 14 bases stayed unmatched. CDR1 is MDHEN and CDR2 is SYDVKM in the germline V gene. The CDR3 reads CASSFQQPGQGSQKLFF. The CDR3 DNA sequence: TGTGCCAGCAGTTTTCAGCAACCGGGACAGGGATCGCAAAAACTGTTTTTT.

This clone was observed a few times. The chain recombines TRBV18 with TRBJ2-7, with D possibly TRBD1 on 5 matching bases. V was pared by 8 bases and J by 2 bases, with 22 bases between. CDR1 KGHSH and CDR2 LQKENI come from the germline V gene. The CDR3 length is 16 residues. The chain's CDR3 is CASSPSRKQAAYEQYF. The CDR3 region has the DNA TGTGCCAGCAGCCCCAGCCGAAAACAGGCTGCCTACGAGCAGTACTTC.